The sequence of this T cell receptor beta chain was determined in a study of cytomegalovirus exposure and HLA in healthy donors. General study points: According to the study, around 180 TCR beta chains were cytomegalovirus-associated. According to a later analysis, most TCR beta chains associated with CMV appeared HLA-restricted. TCR beta V segments were, for the most part, productive about 87% or about 30% of the time in an earlier analysis. In a later analysis, TCR beta V- and J-gene trimming was associated with a missense DCLRE1C variant.

To note about this clone: The antigen remains undetermined.

From germline, CDR1 is SGHTA and CDR2 FQGNSA. The CDR3 has 15 amino acids. V lost 5 bases and J 5 bases, leaving 18 bases between the germline ends. Primers for the PCR totalled 60 Vbeta and 13 Jbeta. The table came from immunoSEQ multiplex PCR; TCRdb's copy has only in-frame clones and leaves some out. The sample's table shows about 70,000 clones. The chain couples TRBV7-2 to TRBJ1-1, with D possibly being TRBD1 (6 bases). This TCR derives from a female donor in good health and CMV-seropositive. Material for sequencing was PBMCs. Here the CDR3 reads CASSPEVRGSTEAFF. CDR3 bases: TGTGCCAGCAGCCCCGAAGTCAGGGGTTCGACTGAAGCTTTCTTT.